The entry below describes one T cell receptor beta chain. The PCR used 60 Vbeta and 13 Jbeta primers. This table comes from immunoSEQ multiplex PCR, and its TCRdb copy is limited to in-frame clones, with some not included. Among roughly 150,000 clones, around 77% were seen once, and the ten largest hold 1%. This sample is drawn from a study of cytomegalovirus exposure and HLA in healthy donors. Germline values: CDR1 SGHVS, CDR2 FNYEAQ. V was clipped by 4 bases and J by 6 bases, with 21 bases between them. The CDR3 is made up of 16 amino acids. Sequences were obtained from PBMCs. The sequence was collected from a woman aged 40 to 49 in good health and CMV-seronegative. The chain uses TRBV7-6 and TRBJ2-5; a possible D gene is TRBD1 (8 bases). The CDR3 nucleotides are TGTGCCAGCAGCTCACAGGGGGGGAAGTGGGATCAGACCCAGTACTTC. Protein sequence: CASSSQGGKWDQTQYF.